Following are 8 T cell receptor beta chains from one sample sequenced in a study of long-term antiretroviral therapy in people with HIV. Researchers ran immunoSEQ v3.0 at survey level. Sequenced by immunoSEQ multiplex PCR; TCRdb stores in-frame clones only, minus some. The sample lists about 19,000 clones; around 78% were seen once. This sample comprised unsorted PBMCs, obtained 2.2 years after starting antiretroviral therapy. These receptors were obtained from a man aged 50-60 years with HIV.

The chain carries TRBV7-9 and TRBJ1-1; D possibly corresponds to TRBD1 (5 bases). Per the germline V gene, CDR1 is SEHNR and CDR2 is FQNEAQ (reference sequence). The V end was cut by 4 bases, the J end by 1 base, with 16 bases between. This CDR3 is 16 amino acids long. The CDR3: CASSSQPRGRNTEAFF. CDR3 bases: TGTGCCAGCAGCTCGCAGCCGCGGGGGAGGAACACTGAAGCTTTCTTT.

The V call is TRBV4-2, the J call TRBJ2-7; unclear D gene. CDR3 length: 15 residues. CDR1 is LGHNA, CDR2 YNFKEQ, per germline. Trimming pared 0 bases from V and 1 base from J, leaving 10 bases between. CDR3 loop: CASSQERGQSYEQYF. The CDR3 nucleotides read TGTGCCAGCAGCCAAGAGAGAGGCCAGTCCTACGAGCAGTACTTC.

V gene TRBV19 combines with J gene TRBJ2-5; D gene uncertain. The J call is uncertain, as TRBJ2-7 better fits the DNA end. Germline V gene sequence: CDR1 LNHDA, CDR2 SQIVND (reference sequence). The CDR3 contains 13 residues. This chain's CDR3 is CASRGDTAYEQYF. The CDR3 DNA is TGTGCCAGTAGGGGCGATACCGCATACGAGCAGTACTTC.

This chain uses TRBV11-2 with TRBJ2-7; TRBD1 is a possible D gene (5 bases). Looked up from germline, CDR1 is SGHAT and CDR2 is FQNNGV. CDR3 length: 14 amino acids. Trimming pared 5 bases from V and 2 bases from J, leaving 13 bases between. In DNA form, the CDR3 reads TGTGCCAGCAGCCTTCCCGACAGTACCTACGAGCAGTACTTC. Amino acids: CASSLPDSTYEQYF.

CDR3 region: CASSPRDRATLMNTGELFF. In DNA form, the CDR3 reads TGTGCCAGCAGCCCCCGGGACAGGGCCACCCTCATGAACACCGGGGAGCTGTTTTTT. The rearrangement joins TRBV9 to TRBJ2-2; 9 bases map to TRBD1. Germline CDR1 is SGDLS and CDR2 is YYNGEE. This CDR3 is 19 amino acids long. Losses at the gene ends were 4 bases for V and 1 base for J; bases not matched to a gene: 14.

Only a few counts were recorded for this clone. This chain links TRBV10-3 with TRBJ2-7, with D uncertain. CDR3 size: 12 residues. Trimming removed 2 bases at V and 2 bases at J, with 4 bases between. CDR1 and CDR2 from the germline V gene are ENHRY and SYGVKD. The chain's CDR3 is CAISERAYEQYF. The CDR3 DNA follows: TGTGCCATCAGTGAGAGGGCCTACGAGCAGTACTTC.

The V gene is TRBV5-4, the J gene TRBJ2-7; the match to TRBD2 covers 10 bases. The CDR3 runs 17 residues. V dropped 4 bases and J dropped 7; count of bases not matched to a gene: 17. Germline CDR1 is SGHNT and CDR2 is YYREEE (reference sequence). The chain's CDR3 is CASSAGIAGGSAREQYF. The CDR3 DNA follows: TGTGCCAGCAGCGCTGGGATAGCGGGGGGTTCTGCAAGGGAGCAGTACTTC.

This rearrangement joins TRBV27 to TRBJ2-3; 7 nucleotides align to TRBD2. The CDR3 consists of 18 residues. Per germline, CDR1 MNHEY and CDR2 SMNVEV (reference sequence). Trimming at V came to 4 bases and at J to 1 base, leaving 14 bases not matched to a gene. The CDR3: CASSSTRLGGGRTDTQYF. In nucleotides, the CDR3 is TGTGCCAGCAGTTCAACCCGCCTCGGGGGAGGGCGCACAGATACGCAGTATTTT.